This is a list of T cell receptor beta chains from one sample in a study of control samples from healthy donors and cancer patients. The protocol was immunoSEQ multiplex PCR, while the TCRdb copy is restricted to in-frame clones and leaves out a portion. Of under 70,000 clones in the sample, around 90% were seen once. Sequenced input: PBMCs. These receptors came from a man in his 60s with head and neck cancer. The CDR3 runs from the conserved cysteine through the conserved F or W. The D gene is left open where the match is weak. Some rows have no size entry. The others give once, few or many, or a class for an expanded clone.

d_call,clone_size,v_call,j_call,cdr3_aa,cdr3_nt
NA,NA,TRBV7-9,TRBJ1-2,CASSLAYREEFDGYTF,TGTGCCAGCAGCTTAGCGTACAGGGAGGAGTTCGATGGCTACACCTTC
TRBD1,NA,TRBV7-3,TRBJ1-6,CASSSNRGNNSPLHF,TGTGCCAGCAGCTCAAACAGGGGAAATAATTCACCCCTCCACTTT
TRBD2,NA,TRBV7-9,TRBJ2-5,CASREAGAGETQYF,TGTGCCAGCAGGGAAGCGGGGGCTGGAGAGACCCAGTACTTC
NA,once,TRBV6-5,TRBJ2-5,CASTPSQVGETQYF,TGTGCCAGCACCCCCTCACAGGTCGGGGAGACCCAGTACTTC
NA,NA,TRBV2,TRBJ2-2,CASRVGPLAGELFF,TGTGCCAGCAGGGTTGGGCCGCTCGCCGGGGAGCTGTTTTTT
NA,NA,TRBV15,TRBJ2-7,CATSRDLRGGFYEQYF,TGTGCCACCAGCAGAGATTTGAGGGGGGGCTTCTACGAGCAGTACTTC
NA,NA,TRBV7-2,TRBJ2-1,CASSSLSAGYNEQFF,TGTGCCAGCAGCTCCCTCTCGGCAGGCTACAATGAGCAGTTCTTC
TRBD1,once,TRBV27,TRBJ1-2,CASSPPGQGFYGYTF,TGTGCCAGCAGTCCGCCGGGACAGGGATTTTATGGCTACACCTTC
TRBD2,NA,TRBV5-1,TRBJ2-3,CASSSETSGVPSYTQYF,TGCGCCAGCAGCTCGGAGACTAGCGGGGTTCCGTCGTATACGCAGTATTTT
NA,few,TRBV6-4,TRBJ1-2,CASSDGTGGYGYTF,TGTGCCAGCAGTGACGGCACGGGAGGGTATGGCTACACCTTC
NA,NA,TRBV14,TRBJ2-5,CASSQDKGSRQETQYF,TGTGCCAGCAGCCAAGATAAAGGGAGTCGGCAAGAGACCCAGTACTTC
NA,NA,TRBV6-2/TRBV6-3,TRBJ1-1,CASSPDPLATEAFF,TGTGCCAGCAGTCCGGATCCCTTAGCCACTGAAGCTTTCTTT
NA,NA,TRBV30,TRBJ1-2,CAWKDKGAGGYTF,TGTGCCTGGAAAGACAAAGGCGCTGGGGGCTACACCTTC
NA,NA,TRBV7-3,TRBJ1-6,CASSLTGSENSPLHF,TGTGCCAGCAGCTTAACGGGGTCAGAGAATTCACCCCTCCACTTT
TRBD1,once,TRBV18,TRBJ1-1,CASSKQGAGTEAFF,TGTGCCAGCTCGAAACAGGGGGCTGGGACTGAAGCTTTCTTT
NA,NA,TRBV6-1,TRBJ2-3,CASSDRADTQYF,TGTGCCAGCAGTGACAGGGCAGATACGCAGTATTTT
TRBD2,NA,TRBV11-2,TRBJ2-1,CASSPGGVISYNEQFF,TGTGCCAGCAGCCCCGGGGGGGTCATCTCCTACAATGAGCAGTTCTTC
NA,NA,TRBV19,TRBJ2-5,CASSFPGAGQETQYF,TGTGCCAGTAGTTTCCCCGGGGCAGGCCAAGAGACCCAGTACTTC
NA,NA,TRBV10-3,TRBJ2-5,CATQGNQETQYF,TGTGCCACCCAGGGTAACCAAGAGACCCAGTACTTC
NA,few,TRBV7-2,TRBJ1-1,CASSRDLNTEAFF,TGTGCCAGCAGCCGGGATTTGAACACTGAAGCTTTCTTT
NA,NA,TRBV19,TRBJ1-1,CASSIPWGLNTEAFF,TGTGCCAGTAGTATCCCCTGGGGGTTGAACACTGAAGCTTTCTTT
NA,NA,TRBV6-5,TRBJ2-2,CASSYAGTNTGELFF,TGTGCCAGCAGTTACGCGGGGACGAACACCGGGGAGCTGTTTTTT
TRBD1,NA,TRBV7-2,TRBJ1-1,CASSSQGLHTEAFF,TGTGCCAGCAGCTCACAGGGGTTGCACACTGAAGCTTTCTTT
NA,NA,TRBV6-2/TRBV6-3,TRBJ2-5,CASSYSTETQYF,TGTGCCAGCAGTTACTCGACGGAGACCCAGTACTTC
TRBD2,NA,TRBV7-9,TRBJ2-3,CASSLGLAGGGDTQYF,TGTGCCAGCAGCTTAGGACTAGCGGGAGGAGGAGATACGCAGTATTTT
TRBD1,NA,TRBV7-2,TRBJ1-2,CASSLDLGQGAISYGYTF,TGTGCCAGCAGCTTAGATTTGGGACAGGGGGCGATTAGCTATGGCTACACCTTC
NA,NA,TRBV6-5,TRBJ1-4,CATHRTTNEKLFF,TGTGCCACCCACAGGACTACTAATGAAAAACTGTTTTTT
NA,NA,TRBV24-1,TRBJ2-3,CATSDFYGGDDTQYF,TGTGCCACCAGTGATTTTTATGGTGGGGATGATACGCAGTATTTT
NA,NA,TRBV7-9,TRBJ1-2,CASSLAGVRGLNYGYTF,TGTGCCAGCAGCTTAGCGGGAGTTCGGGGGCTCAACTATGGCTACACCTTC
NA,NA,TRBV25-1,TRBJ1-1,CASSSNLRGTEAFF,TGTGCCAGCAGCTCCAACCTGCGGGGCACTGAAGCTTTCTTT
TRBD1,few,TRBV5-6,TRBJ1-6,CASSWDRELNSPLHF,TGTGCCAGCAGCTGGGACAGGGAGTTGAATTCACCCCTCCACTTT
TRBD1,NA,TRBV5-6,TRBJ1-2,CASSFRQGGYTF,TGTGCCAGCAGCTTTAGACAGGGGGGCTACACCTTC
NA,NA,TRBV12-3/TRBV12-4,TRBJ2-5,CASSLRPRETQYF,TGTGCCAGCAGTTTAAGACCGCGAGAGACCCAGTACTTC
NA,NA,TRBV30,TRBJ2-3,CAWRGSTDTQYF,TGTGCCTGGAGGGGCAGCACAGATACGCAGTATTTT
TRBD2,once,TRBV15,TRBJ2-3,CATSRGAGDTQYF,TGTGCCACCAGCAGAGGAGCGGGGGATACGCAGTATTTT
TRBD1,NA,TRBV19,TRBJ1-1,CASSDRGNTEAFF,TGTGCCAGTAGTGACAGGGGAAACACTGAAGCTTTCTTT
TRBD1,once,TRBV19,TRBJ1-5,CASSSSPGQPKPQHF,TGTGCCAGTAGTTCGTCACCGGGACAGCCGAAGCCCCAGCATTTT